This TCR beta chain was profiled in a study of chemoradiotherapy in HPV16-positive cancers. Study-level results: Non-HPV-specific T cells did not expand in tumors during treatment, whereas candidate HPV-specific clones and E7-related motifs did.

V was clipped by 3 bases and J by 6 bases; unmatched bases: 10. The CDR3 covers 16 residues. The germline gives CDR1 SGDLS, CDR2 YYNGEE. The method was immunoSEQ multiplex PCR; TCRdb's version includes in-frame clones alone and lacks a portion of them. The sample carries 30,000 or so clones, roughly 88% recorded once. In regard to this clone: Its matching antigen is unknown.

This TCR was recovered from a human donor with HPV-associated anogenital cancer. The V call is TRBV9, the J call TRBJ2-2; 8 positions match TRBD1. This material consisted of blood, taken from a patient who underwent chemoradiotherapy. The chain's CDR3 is CASSAIHRGIPGELFF. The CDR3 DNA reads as TGTGCCAGCAGCGCCATTCACAGGGGGATCCCCGGGGAGCTGTTTTTT.